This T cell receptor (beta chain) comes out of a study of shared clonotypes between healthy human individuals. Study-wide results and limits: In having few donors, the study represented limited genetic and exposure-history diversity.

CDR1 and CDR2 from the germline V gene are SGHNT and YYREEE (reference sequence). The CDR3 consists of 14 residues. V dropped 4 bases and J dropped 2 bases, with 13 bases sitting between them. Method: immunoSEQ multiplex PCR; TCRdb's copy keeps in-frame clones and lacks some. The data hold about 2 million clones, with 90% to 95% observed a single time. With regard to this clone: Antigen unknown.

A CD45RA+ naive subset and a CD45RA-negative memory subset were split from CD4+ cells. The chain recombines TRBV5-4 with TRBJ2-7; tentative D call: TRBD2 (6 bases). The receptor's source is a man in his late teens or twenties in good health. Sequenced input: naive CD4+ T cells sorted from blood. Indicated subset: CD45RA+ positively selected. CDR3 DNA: TGTGCCAGCAGCAGACGGGACTGGCCCTACGAGCAGTACTTC. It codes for CASSRRDWPYEQYF.